This T cell receptor (beta chain) stems from a study of shared clonotypes between healthy human individuals. Study context: A few men and a couple of women, aged 18 to 49, were donors.

Sequencing of unsorted PBMC DNA was carried out using ten immunoSEQ deep assay plates. Clones were sequenced by immunoSEQ multiplex PCR, and TCRdb holds only the in-frame ones, with some missing. This table holds approximately 510,000 clones, 75% to 85% found once. This clone appeared a single time. V was trimmed by 3 bases and J by 1 base, leaving 18 bases between them. The germline CDR1 and CDR2 sequences are KGHSH and LQKENI. This CDR3 is built from 17 residues. V and J are TRBV18 and TRBJ1-2, with a weak D call TRBD1 (6 bases). Sequenced input: PBMCs. The receptor's source is a woman between 40 and 50 years old in good health. Some clones in this sample may be carry-over from other donors' samples. The CDR3: CASSPGGADADNYGYTF. The CDR3 DNA is TGTGCCAGCTCACCCGGGGGGGCGGACGCCGATAACTATGGCTACACCTTC.